This T cell receptor beta chain is from a study of blood T cells in healthy people across ages. Study results and limitations: The recorded TCR beta diversity per million T cells decreased in a roughly linear manner with age.

A second PCR, run for roughly 6 to 11 cycles, used a sample-barcoded 5' primer plus a J-beta primer mix. Each cDNA molecule, via a template-switch adaptor with 12 random nucleotides, was tagged. Sequencing of every sample gave 2.5 million or more CDR3-containing paired-end reads. One entry per CDR3 protein, called by TCRdb with MiXCR from the 5' RACE reads. The sample has roughly 1,300,000 distinct CDR3 sequences, around 59% seen once. CDR3 length: 13 amino acids. Trimming left V 5 bases short and J 0 bases short, with 5 bases between. Germline CDR1 is KGHDR and CDR2 is SFDVKD. This clonotype was counted only a few times. Its antigen is not identified.

Sequenced: blood. This TCR was sampled from a man aged 18-30 years in good health. The chain carries TRBV24-1 and TRBJ2-3; D not resolved. CDR3 in DNA: TGTGCCACCAGTGGCGCCAGCACAGATACGCAGTATTTT. Protein: CATSGASTDTQYF.